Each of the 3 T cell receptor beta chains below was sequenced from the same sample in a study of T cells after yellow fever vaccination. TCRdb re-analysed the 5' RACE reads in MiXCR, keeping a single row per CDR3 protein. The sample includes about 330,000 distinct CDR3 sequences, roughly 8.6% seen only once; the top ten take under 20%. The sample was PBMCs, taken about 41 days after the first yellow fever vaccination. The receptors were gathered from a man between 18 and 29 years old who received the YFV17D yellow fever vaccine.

The CDR3 DNA follows: TGTGCCAGTAGTGCCTACCAGGGGGCCCCCTACAATGAGCAGTTCTTC. It is translated as CASSAYQGAPYNEQFF. The gene calls are TRBV19 and TRBJ2-1; 8 nucleotides match TRBD1. V gave up 5 bases and J gave up 2 bases; unmatched junction bases: 8. Germline V gene sequence: CDR1 LNHDA, CDR2 SQIVND (reference sequence). CDR3 length equals 16 residues.

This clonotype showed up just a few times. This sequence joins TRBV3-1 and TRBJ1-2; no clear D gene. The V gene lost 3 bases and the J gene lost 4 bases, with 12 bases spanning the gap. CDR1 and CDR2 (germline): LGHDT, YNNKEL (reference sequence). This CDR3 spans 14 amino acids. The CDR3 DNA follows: TGTGCCAGCAGCCATCTTAGGGCCGGCTATGGCTACACCTTC. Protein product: CASSHLRAGYGYTF.

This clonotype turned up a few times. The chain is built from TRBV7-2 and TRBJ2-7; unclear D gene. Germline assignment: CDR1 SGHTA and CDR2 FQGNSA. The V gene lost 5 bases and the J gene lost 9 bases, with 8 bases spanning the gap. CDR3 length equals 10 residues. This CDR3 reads CASSAEAQYV. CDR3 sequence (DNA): TGTGCCAGCAGCGCCGAGGCGCAGTACGTC.